The next 28 T cell receptor beta chains were all read from a single sample in a study of T cells in women clearing cervical HPV infection. The protocol was immunoSEQ multiplex PCR, while the TCRdb copy is restricted to in-frame clones and leaves out a portion. Its table lists about 22,000 clones. The sequenced sample consisted of blood buffy coat. These receptors were obtained from a woman between 18 and 75 years old with a cervical HPV16 infection that either progressed to CIN3+ or cleared (not recorded which).

As to this clone: Coverage ceases 3 residues before the CDR3 finishes, and the germline J gene fills in the end. This rearrangement joins TRBV5-5 to TRBJ2-7; 7 bases match TRBD1. The CDR3 totals 14 residues. J lost 3 bases, V lost 0 bases, and 3 bases had no gene match. The germline V gene has CDR1 SGHKS and CDR2 YYEKEE (reference sequence). This CDR3 reads CASSLAGQNYEQYF. The part of the CDR3 DNA that was read is TGTGCCAGCAGCTTGGCGGGACAGAACTACGAG.

About this clone itself: Read sequence stops 3 residues before the CDR3 end, and the germline J gene provides the missing end. The chain is built from TRBV19 and TRBJ1-2, with D unresolved. This CDR3 has 13 residues. V shed 5 bases and J shed 4 bases, with 11 bases lying between them. CDR1 is LNHDA and CDR2 is SQIVND in the germline V gene (reference sequence). CDR3 amino acids: CASSYRTPYGYTF. The CDR3 DNA, read in part, is TGTGCCAGTAGTTACAGAACCCCCTATGGC.

Notes on this clone: The read halts 3 residues ahead of the CDR3 end, with the missing end drawn from the germline J gene. The V and J genes are TRBV20-1 and TRBJ1-6; 8 nucleotides align to TRBD1. The junction had 4 bases not matched to a gene; V was cut back by 6 bases and J by 12 bases. The CDR3 spans 11 residues. CDR1 is DFQATT and CDR2 is SNEGSKA in the germline V gene (reference sequence). This chain's CDR3 is CSATDREPLHF. The sequenced CDR3 bases are TGCAGTGCCACGGACAGGGAACCC.

With respect to this clone: Read sequence stops 3 residues before the CDR3 end, and the germline J gene provides the missing end. The chain recombines TRBV19 with TRBJ1-3, with D possibly being TRBD1 (6 bases). Germline V lookup: CDR1 LNHDA, CDR2 SQIVND (reference sequence). This CDR3 is built from 16 residues. The V gene lost 7 bases and the J gene lost 4 bases, with 20 bases spanning the gap. The CDR3 loop reads CASIAPRGASGNTIYF. CDR3 bases read: TGTGCCAGTATAGCCCCCCGGGGGGCGTCCGGAAACACC.

Details on this clone: Read coverage stops 3 residues before the CDR3 terminus; the germline J gene supplies the remainder. This chain connects TRBV5-4 to TRBJ2-2; D call uncertain. Trimming took 1 base from V and 5 from J, leaving 9 bases between them. CDR3 length: 14 amino acids. Per the germline V gene, CDR1 is SGHNT and CDR2 is YYREEE (reference sequence). Partial CDR3 DNA: TGTGCCAGCAGCTTGCGAACAGATACCGGGGAG. It specifies CASSLRTDTGE. The entire CDR3 protein is CASSLRTDTGELFF.

With regard to this clone: Sequencing ends 3 residues short of the CDR3 end; the germline J gene provides the rest. The V gene is TRBV20-1, the J gene TRBJ2-7; perhaps TRBD1 as D (6 bases). Trimming left V 0 bases short and J 2 bases short, with 14 bases between. The length of the CDR3 is 15 residues. Germline CDR1 reads DFQATT; CDR2 reads SNEGSKA (reference sequence). The DNA read from the CDR3 is TGCAGTGCTAGAGATGAGCGGACAGACACCTACGAG. As protein: CSARDERTDTYE. The whole CDR3 region reads CSARDERTDTYEQYF.

On this clone itself: The sequence runs out 3 residues before the end of the CDR3; the remainder is reconstructed from the germline J gene. The chain couples TRBV5-5 to TRBJ1-2, with TRBD1 matching 7 bases. J was trimmed by 3 bases and V by 4 bases; bases with no gene match: 9. Germline values: CDR1 SGHKS, CDR2 YYEKEE (reference sequence). This CDR3 is 15 amino acids long. The CDR3 loop reads CASSPGQKVYYGYTF. Incomplete CDR3 DNA: TGTGCCAGCAGCCCGGGACAGAAGGTTTACTATGGC.

As regards this clone: The read ends 3 residues before the CDR3 terminus; that terminus is restored from the germline J gene. The V call is TRBV30, the J call TRBJ2-2, with D perhaps TRBD2 (5 bases). From germline, CDR1 is GTSNPN and CDR2 SVGIG (reference sequence). Trimming stripped 5 bases from V and 4 bases from J, with 14 bases between. The CDR3 is 14 amino acids. The CDR3 reads CAWEGTRATGELFF. The part of the CDR3 DNA that was read is TGTGCCTGGGAAGGAACTAGGGCCACCGGGGAG.

Comment on this clone: With the read ending 3 residues before the CDR3 end, the germline J gene is used to fill in that end. The genes are TRBV10-3 and TRBJ2-3, with D possibly matching TRBD2 (5 bases). Per germline, CDR1 ENHRY and CDR2 SYGVKD. The V gene lost 1 base and the J gene lost 2 bases, with 10 bases spanning the gap. This CDR3 comprises 15 residues. The CDR3 loop reads CAISEFRTPTDTQYF. CDR3 DNA (partial): TGTGCCATCAGTGAGTTTCGGACTCCCACAGATACG.

As concerns this clone: The read ends 3 residues early relative to the CDR3; the germline J gene fills the gap. V and J are TRBV20-1 and TRBJ2-1, with D perhaps TRBD2 (6 bases). The CDR3 has 14 residues. Trimming took 2 bases from V and 1 from J, leaving 9 bases between them. Per germline, CDR1 DFQATT and CDR2 SNEGSKA (reference sequence). CDR3 bases read: TGCAGTGCTAGAACTAGCTTATCCTACAATGAG. Its translation: CSARTSLSYNE. The whole CDR3 sequence reads CSARTSLSYNEQFF.

CDR3 loop: CASSSTGGPSFEQYF. Incomplete CDR3 DNA: TGTGCCAGTAGTTCCACCGGGGGACCATCGTTCGAG. V usage is TRBV19 and J usage is TRBJ2-7; D may be TRBD2 (6 bases). The missing CDR3 end, 3 residues past where the read stops, is filled in from the germline J gene. V was trimmed by 5 bases and J by 6 bases, leaving 20 bases between them. This CDR3 spans 15 amino acids. Germline CDR1 reads LNHDA; CDR2 reads SQIVND (reference sequence).

Turning to this clone: The read terminates 3 residues ahead of where the CDR3 ends, so the germline J gene completes it. V usage is TRBV19 and J usage is TRBJ2-2; possible D gene TRBD1, 6 bases. Trimming cost V 6 bases and J 4 bases, with 12 bases left between them. CDR3 length equals 14 residues. CDR1 is LNHDA and CDR2 is SQIVND in the germline V gene (reference sequence). CDR3 protein: CASRQGSGTGELFF. CDR3 DNA, as far as it was read: TGTGCCAGTAGACAGGGATCGGGCACCGGGGAG.

As to this clone: The CDR3 end lies 3 residues beyond the end of the read and is filled in from the germline J gene. The chain employs TRBV19 and TRBJ1-1, with a tentative D call TRBD1 (5 bases). Germline V gives CDR1 LNHDA, CDR2 SQIVND (reference sequence). Trimming left V 3 bases short and J 1 base short, with 9 bases between. CDR3 length equals 14 residues. The DNA read from the CDR3 is TGTGCCAGTAGTATTACAGGCTCGAACACTGAA. It translates to CASSITGSNTE. The CDR3 in full is CASSITGSNTEAFF.

A remark on this clone: Sequencing ends 3 residues short of the CDR3 end; the germline J gene provides the rest. The rearrangement uses TRBV10-2 and TRBJ2-5, with D unclear. The CDR3 runs 16 residues. V lost 0 bases and J lost 5, with 16 bases in between. Germline assignment: CDR1 WSHSY and CDR2 SAAADI. Here the CDR3 reads CASSESYGGIRETQYF. CDR3 DNA (partial): TGCGCCAGCAGTGAGTCTTATGGCGGCATTAGGGAGACC.

About this clone: Sequencing ends 3 residues short of the CDR3 end; the germline J gene provides the rest. The V gene is TRBV7-2, the J gene TRBJ2-2, with D tentatively TRBD1 (5 bases). V was pared by 6 bases and J by 6 bases, with 11 bases between. This CDR3 spans 13 amino acids. Germline V lookup: CDR1 SGHTA, CDR2 FQGNSA. The sequenced CDR3 bases are TGTGCCAGCAGACAAGACAGTCCCGGGGAG. Amino acid sequence: CASRQDSPGE. The whole CDR3 protein reads CASRQDSPGELFF.

Concerning this clone: The read ends 3 residues early relative to the CDR3; the germline J gene fills the gap. The rearrangement joins TRBV28 to TRBJ1-2, with D unresolved. The CDR3 spans 12 residues. The V end was cut by 5 bases, the J end by 7 bases, with 11 bases between. CDR1 MDHEN and CDR2 SYDVKM come from the germline V gene. CDR3 bases read: TGTGCCAGCAGTCTAACGGCGGGTGGC. Protein product: CASSLTAGG. In full, the CDR3 reads CASSLTAGGYTF.

Concerning this clone itself: The read terminates 3 residues before the CDR3 end, so the remaining end is supplied by the germline J gene. The V and J genes are TRBV2 and TRBJ1-4, with D maybe TRBD1 (6 bases). The CDR3 contains 14 residues. The V gene's germline CDR1 is SNHLY and CDR2 FYNNEI. V lost 2 bases and J 8 bases, leaving 12 bases between the germline ends. CDR3 sequence: CASSENRDSEKLFF. The covered CDR3 bases are TGTGCCAGCAGTGAAAACAGGGATTCGGAAAAA.

With regard to this clone: The sequenced fragment ends 3 residues before the CDR3 boundary, so the rest is inferred from the germline J gene. This sequence joins TRBV5-4 and TRBJ2-7, with TRBD2 matching 11 bases. This CDR3 region has 15 residues. After removal of 3 bases from V and 2 bases from J, the junction contained 4 bases not matched to a gene. Germline-derived CDR1 and CDR2 are SGHNT and YYREEE (reference sequence). CDR3 DNA (partial): TGTGCCAGCAGCTCCGGGACTAGCGGAGCCTACGAG. This translates into CASSSGTSGAYE. The CDR3 reads in full as CASSSGTSGAYEQYF.

The CDR3: CASRTGVSGNTIYF. The part of the CDR3 DNA that was read is TGCGCCAGCAGAACAGGGGTCTCTGGAAACACC. This chain links TRBV5-1 with TRBJ1-3; 7 positions agree with TRBD1. Read data end 3 residues before the CDR3 end; the end is taken from the germline J gene. Germline V gene lookup returns CDR1 SGHRS and CDR2 YFSETQ. The CDR3 loop spans 14 amino acids. The junction had 2 bases not matched to a gene; V was cut back by 5 bases and J by 0 bases.

As regards this clone: The read ends 3 residues before the CDR3 terminus; that terminus is restored from the germline J gene. The chain is built from TRBV20-1 and TRBJ2-7, with 7 bases lining up with TRBD1. Germline-derived CDR1 and CDR2 are DFQATT and SNEGSKA (reference sequence). V gave up 3 bases and J gave up 0 bases; unmatched junction bases: 5. The CDR3 has 14 residues. This CDR3 reads CSASPGTDSYEQYF. The part of the CDR3 DNA that was read is TGCAGTGCTAGCCCCGGGACAGACTCCTACGAG.

Of note for this clone: The read terminates 3 residues before the CDR3 end, so the remaining end is supplied by the germline J gene. This rearrangement joins TRBV6-1 to TRBJ2-5; D is uncertain. In germline, CDR1 is MNHNS, CDR2 SASEGT. The CDR3 extends over 14 amino acids. Trimming took off 2 bases at V and 1 base at J, with 8 bases between the two ends. This CDR3 is CASSEMAVQETQYF. The sequenced CDR3 bases are TGTGCCAGCAGTGAAATGGCGGTCCAAGAGACC.

Turning to this clone: The CDR3 end falls 3 residues outside the read, so it is completed with the germline J gene. The J gene is TRBJ2-7, the V gene TRBV5-1, with 8 bases lining up with TRBD1. Germline V gives CDR1 SGHRS, CDR2 YFSETQ. The CDR3 covers 15 residues. Trimming cost V 3 bases and J 2 bases; bases outside gene matches: 7. The CDR3 is CASSSDGQGPYEQYF. CDR3 DNA (partial): TGCGCCAGCAGCTCGGACGGACAGGGACCCTACGAG.

In the case of this clone: The read ends 3 residues before the CDR3 terminus; that terminus is restored from the germline J gene. The chain employs TRBV11-2 and TRBJ1-2; TRBD1 agrees at 7 bases. Germline CDR1 SGHAT, CDR2 FQNNGV. This CDR3 has 15 residues. The chain's CDR3 is CASSLFRDSRPGYTF. The part of the CDR3 DNA that was read is TGTGCCAGCAGCCTCTTCCGGGACAGTCGTCCGGGC.

On this clone itself: The CDR3 end lies 3 residues beyond the end of the read and is filled in from the germline J gene. The gene calls are TRBV20-1 and TRBJ2-3; D is perhaps TRBD1 (6 bases). Germline CDR1 is DFQATT and CDR2 is SNEGSKA (reference sequence). V was cut by 4 bases and J by 2 bases, with 16 bases left in between. This CDR3 region has 15 residues. CDR3 region: CSATLGQSLTDTQYF. The CDR3 bases that were read are TGCAGTGCTACCCTCGGACAGAGCCTCACAGATACG.

With respect to this clone: The read gets to within 3 residues of the CDR3 end, and the germline J gene fills in the rest. The V call is TRBV29-1, the J call TRBJ2-1; a possible D gene is TRBD2 (6 bases). V was pared by 4 bases and J by 4 bases, with 17 bases between. The CDR3 runs to 15 residues. Germline V CDR1 and CDR2: SQVTM, ANQGSEA. CDR3 residues: CSVAAGPGDYNEQFF. CDR3 bases read: TGCAGCGTTGCCGCGGGGCCGGGCGATTACAATGAG.

As to this clone: The read comes to an end 3 residues before the CDR3 does, leaving the germline J gene to fill in the end. V gene TRBV18 combines with J gene TRBJ2-3; D is perhaps TRBD1 (6 bases). The V gene lost 3 bases and the J gene lost 4 bases, with 17 bases spanning the gap. Germline CDR1 is KGHSH and CDR2 is LQKENI. CDR3 length equals 16 residues. The CDR3 loop is CASSPVFRGGPDTQYF. CDR3 bases read: TGTGCCAGCTCACCTGTCTTCAGGGGCGGACCAGATACG.

Concerning this clone: The read halts 3 residues ahead of the CDR3 end, with the missing end drawn from the germline J gene. V usage is TRBV11-3 and J usage is TRBJ2-1, with 7 bases aligning to TRBD1. The CDR3 contains 13 residues. The ends lost 4 bases at V and 5 bases at J; junction bases unmatched: 2. From germline, CDR1 is SGHNT and CDR2 YENEEA. The CDR3 bases that were read are TGTGCCAGCAGCTCGGGGACAGACAATGAG. Translated, it gives CASSSGTDNE. The complete CDR3 reads CASSSGTDNEQFF.

Concerning this clone itself: The read comes to an end 3 residues before the CDR3 does, leaving the germline J gene to fill in the end. V is TRBV30 and J is TRBJ1-6; 8 positions match TRBD1. In germline, CDR1 is GTSNPN, CDR2 SVGIG (reference sequence). The trim removed 5 bases at V and 8 bases at J, leaving 8 bases unmatched. The CDR3 runs 14 residues. Incomplete CDR3 DNA: TGTGCCTGGGACTTGGGACAGGATTATTCACCC. This sequence encodes CAWDLGQDYSP. The whole CDR3 protein is CAWDLGQDYSPLHF. The variable domain in full, with the rest retrieved from reference TRBV30 and TRBJ1-6, is SQTIHQWPATLVQPVGSPLSLECTVEGTSNPNLYWYRQAAGRGLQLLFYSVGIGQISSEVPQNLSASRPQDRQFILSSKKLLLSDSGFYLCAWDLGQDYSPLHFGNGTRLTVT.